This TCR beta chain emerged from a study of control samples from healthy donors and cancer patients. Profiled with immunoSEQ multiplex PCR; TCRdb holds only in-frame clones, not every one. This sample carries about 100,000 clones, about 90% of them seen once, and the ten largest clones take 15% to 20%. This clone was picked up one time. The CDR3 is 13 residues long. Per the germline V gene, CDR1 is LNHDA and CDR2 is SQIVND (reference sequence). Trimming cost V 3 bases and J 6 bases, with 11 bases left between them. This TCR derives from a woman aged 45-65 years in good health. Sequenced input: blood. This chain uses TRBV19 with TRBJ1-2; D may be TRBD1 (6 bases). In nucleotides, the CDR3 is TGTGCCAGTAGTATCCCCGCAGGGGATGGCTACACCTTC. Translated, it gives CASSIPAGDGYTF.